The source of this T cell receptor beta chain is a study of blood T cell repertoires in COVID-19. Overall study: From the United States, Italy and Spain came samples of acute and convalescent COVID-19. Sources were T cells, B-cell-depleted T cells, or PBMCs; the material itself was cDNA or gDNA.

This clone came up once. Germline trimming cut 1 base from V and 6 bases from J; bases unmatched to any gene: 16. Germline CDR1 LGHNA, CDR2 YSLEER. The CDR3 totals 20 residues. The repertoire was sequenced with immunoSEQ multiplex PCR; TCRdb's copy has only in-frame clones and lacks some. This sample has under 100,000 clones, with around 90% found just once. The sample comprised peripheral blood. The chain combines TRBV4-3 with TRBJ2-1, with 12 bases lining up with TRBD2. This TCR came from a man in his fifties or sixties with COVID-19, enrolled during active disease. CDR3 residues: CASSQGYSGGKLAGGNEQFF. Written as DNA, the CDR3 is TGCGCCAGCAGCCAAGGCTATAGCGGGGGGAAACTAGCGGGAGGCAATGAGCAGTTCTTC.